The entry below gives a single T cell receptor beta chain sequence along with its context. Its antigen target is currently unknown. Qualities for individual bases were not recorded, and no much larger clone is one base off. TCRbeta CDR3 regions were amplified from genomic DNA by means of the immunoSEQ Assay, a bias-controlled multiplex PCR. From the authors' description of their analysis: The number of nucleated cells in each sample was estimated from the amplification of reference gene primers within the assay. To quantify the absolute abundance of each unique TCRbeta CDR3 rearrangement, sequence reads were collapsed and filtered. For each sample, productive Simpson clonality was calculated as the square root of Simpson's diversity index over productive rearrangements. TCRdb took over this immuneACCESS table, retaining in-frame rearrangements with V and J assigned. Such tables are incomplete; in checked studies, under half of the missing clones stem from an unresolved V gene, and the remainder is unexplained. V and J calls plus clone size are reproduced from that table; the DNA served to infer D and trimming. Recorded for this sample are fewer than 500,000 clones; roughly 90% of them occurred a single time. The ten largest account for roughly 0.7% of the sample.

Participants in the prospective study were aged roughly 18 to 89 years, lived in 20 to 25 United States geographic areas, and enrolled through a virtual design. In the prospective study, participants were assigned to cohorts based on the clinical history participants reported in a screening survey and a study questionnaire. Recovered participants in ImmuneRACE Cohort 3 were defined as having two consecutive negative NP/OP PCR tests, clearance from a healthcare professional, or resolution of symptoms. In the prospective study, mobile phlebotomists collected whole blood, serum and a nasopharyngeal or oropharyngeal swab from each participant. Over a roughly 2-month period, participants in the prospective study had the option of providing additional blood draws and questionnaires. Blood samples from the prospective study were shipped frozen or at room temperature prior to DNA extraction. The sample originates from a study of blood T cell repertoires in COVID-19 (dated by TCRdb to about 2020). Concerning the study at large: Collaborator samples came from the United States, Italy and Spain and covered acute and convalescent phases of COVID-19. HLA class I and class II types, where available, came from metadata supplied by the sample provider rather than from assay-based typing. The sample metadata nearly always contained a de-identified subject ID, COVID-19 status, age in years and sex. Deeply sampled blood TCRbeta repertoires from subjects exposed to, actively infected with, or recovered from COVID-19 were included in the dataset. Samples were obtained from the ongoing ImmuneRACE study (first 160 participants) and from about 1,300 subjects provided by 6 global collaborators. A freely available public database, intended as a resource for researchers studying the immune response to SARS-CoV-2, is where the repertoires were released. The prospective study material was composed of cDNA or gDNA derived from T cells, B-cell-depleted T cells, or PBMCs.

Study-wide findings and limitations: The quantity of clinical and demographic metadata differed by source and by participant and was supplied without curation.

This receptor was taken from a woman between 18 and 29 years old who had recovered from COVID-19. Source material: PBMCs or T cells enriched from blood (not recorded which).

The DNA sequence is as follows: TGTGCCAGCAGCTTGGCTAAGGGGGGGGCCTTAGATACGCAGTATTTT. Translated, it reads CASSLAKGGALDTQYF. The sequence joins TRBV5-6 to TRBJ2-3; a tentative D call is TRBD2 (7 bases match). CDR1 and CDR2 were assigned from the germline V gene as SGHDT and YYEEEE. V loses 0 bases of germline sequence and J loses 5 bases, and the interval between the two ends is 16 bases. The CDR3 has 16 amino acids, counting the end cysteine and phenylalanine. The entry retains the CDR3 DNA only, 48 bases that are in frame from base 1.